One and the same sample provided the 14 T cell receptor beta chains below, sequenced in a study of cytomegalovirus exposure and HLA in healthy donors. The primer mix had 60 Vbeta and 13 Jbeta primers. Method: immunoSEQ multiplex PCR; TCRdb's copy keeps in-frame clones and lacks some. There are tens of thousands of clones in the sample; around 70% occur only once, and 20% to 25% lies in the top ten. Sample: PBMCs. The receptors originated from a woman under 40 in good health and CMV-seropositive.

This chain uses TRBV20-1 with TRBJ2-1; D may be TRBD1 (5 bases). V was pared by 4 bases and J by 7 bases, with 5 bases between. CDR1 DFQATT and CDR2 SNEGSKA come from the germline V gene (reference sequence). The length of the CDR3 is 10 residues. This chain's CDR3 is CSATGNEQFF. DNA for the CDR3: TGCAGTGCTACAGGGAATGAGCAGTTCTTC.

This clone was counted only a few times. The chain's CDR3 is CASSGTADRLEQYF. The CDR3 DNA reads TGTGCCAGCAGTGGGACAGCCGACCGGCTCGAGCAGTACTTC. V is TRBV28 and J is TRBJ2-7; 7 positions agree with TRBD1. The CDR3 is made up of 14 amino acids. The V gene's germline CDR1 is MDHEN and CDR2 SYDVKM. V shed 5 bases, J shed 6 bases, and the junction held 10 bases outside the gene matches.

This clone was seen a handful of times. The chain joins TRBV28 to TRBJ2-1; TRBD2 matches at 8 bases. The CDR3 sequence is 12 residues long. The germline CDR1 and CDR2 sequences are MDHEN and SYDVKM. Losses at the gene ends were 4 bases for V and 15 bases for J; bases not matched to a gene: 8. The CDR3 region has the DNA TGTGCCAGCAGTTCGCTACTAGCGGCAGGGTTCTTC. Translating gives CASSSLLAAGFF.

The rearrangement joins TRBV30 to TRBJ1-4; D not certain. The CDR3 loop spans 14 amino acids. The germline V and J ends were trimmed by 0 bases and 4 bases, with 9 bases remaining between them. The germline gives CDR1 GTSNPN, CDR2 SVGIG (reference sequence). CDR3 residues: CAWSVPRLNEKLFF. DNA of the CDR3: TGTGCCTGGAGTGTACCGCGGCTTAATGAAAAACTGTTTTTT.

The V call is TRBV6-5, the J call TRBJ2-3; D possibly corresponds to TRBD2 (6 bases). The germline V gene has CDR1 MNHEY and CDR2 SVGAGI. Trimming pared 5 bases from V and 6 bases from J, leaving 18 bases between. The CDR3 loop spans 15 amino acids. The CDR3 DNA reads TGTGCCAGCAGTAGCCAGGAGGGAAGGTCGGATACGCAGTATTTT. Encoded protein: CASSSQEGRSDTQYF.

The V gene is TRBV13, the J gene TRBJ2-5, with 8 bases lining up with TRBD2. The J call may be in error: the DNA end matches TRBJ2-7 better. The CDR3 loop spans 15 amino acids. Germline assignment: CDR1 PRHDT and CDR2 FYEKMQ (reference sequence). The CDR3 region is CASSITGTRYYEQYF. The DNA of the CDR3 is TGTGCCAGCAGCATCACCGGGACTAGATACTACGAGCAGTACTTC.

This rearrangement joins TRBV21-1 to TRBJ1-5. TRBV21-1 is a recognized pseudogene. This CDR3 contains 15 residues. CDR3 residues: CASSKVERVTQPQHF. Here the CDR3 DNA reads TGTGCCAGCAGCAAAGTGGAGAGGGTGACTCAGCCCCAGCATTTT.

The chain links TRBV11-2 to TRBJ2-1; 13 bases match TRBD2. Trimming cost V 2 bases and J 6 bases; bases outside gene matches: 7. Germline CDR1 is SGHAT and CDR2 is FQNNGV. There are 17 residues in the CDR3. The CDR3 bases are TGTGCCAGCAGCTTACGACGACTAGCGGGAGGACTCAATGAGCAGTTCTTC. It yields the protein CASSLRRLAGGLNEQFF.

The rearrangement joins TRBV7-6 to TRBJ2-7; D possibly corresponds to TRBD2 (5 bases). The V end lost 5 bases, the J end lost 3 bases, and 29 bases lay between the germline ends. The CDR3 totals 19 residues. Per the germline V gene, CDR1 is SGHVS and CDR2 is FNYEAQ. For the CDR3, the DNA is TGTGCCAGCAGCCATCACCCCTTCTTAACGGGGTTATCCGGCTACGAGCAGTACTTC. It is translated as CASSHHPFLTGLSGYEQYF.

This chain links TRBV4-2 with TRBJ2-1, with 15 bases matching TRBD2. The CDR3 loop spans 15 amino acids. J was trimmed by 6 bases and V by 8 bases; bases with no gene match: 5. In germline, CDR1 is LGHNA, CDR2 YNFKEQ. CDR3 in DNA: TGTGCCAGCTCCACGGGACTAGCGGGAGGCAATGAGCAGTTCTTC. Amino acid sequence: CASSTGLAGGNEQFF.

The chain recombines TRBV18 with TRBJ1-5; TRBD1 matches at 9 bases. V lost 8 bases, J lost 7 bases, and 6 bases stayed unmatched. The length of the CDR3 is 13 residues. The V gene's germline CDR1 is KGHSH and CDR2 LQKENI. The CDR3 is CASKQGAEQPQHF. For the CDR3, the DNA is TGTGCCAGCAAACAGGGGGCAGAACAGCCCCAGCATTTT.

The V and J genes are TRBV29-1 and TRBJ2-3; D call uncertain. CDR3 length: 15 amino acids. The germline V gene encodes CDR1 SQVTM and CDR2 ANQGSEA. Deletions cut 3 bases from V and 2 bases from J, with 15 bases between. The CDR3 nucleotides read TGCAGCGTTGAGTCGCTACCATTTAACACAGATACGCAGTATTTT. Amino acids: CSVESLPFNTDTQYF.

The gene calls are TRBV6-4 and TRBJ2-3, with a possible D match to TRBD2 (5 bases). This CDR3 contains 14 residues. V was pared by 6 bases and J by 4 bases, with 14 bases between. Germline V gives CDR1 MRHNA, CDR2 SNTAGT. The DNA for the CDR3 is TGTGCCAGCAGCGAAGGCTGGGGAGCAGATACGCAGTATTTT. Translating gives CASSEGWGADTQYF.

This clone occurred once. The gene calls are TRBV4-1 and TRBJ2-1, with 9 positions matching TRBD2. The J segment lost 4 bases and the V segment lost 3 bases, leaving 16 bases of the junction unmatched. Germline V gene lookup returns CDR1 MGHRA and CDR2 YSYEKL. CDR3 size: 19 residues. This chain's CDR3 is CASSQGAGGPLRSYNEQFF. The CDR3 nucleotides read TGCGCCAGCAGCCAGGGGGCGGGAGGGCCTCTTCGGTCATACAATGAGCAGTTCTTC.